This T cell receptor (beta chain) is drawn from a study of T and B cells in COVID-19 patients. TRB was amplified from roughly 250-500 ng of blood genomic DNA. This clonotype was seen a single time. Germline lookup yields CDR1 DFQATT and CDR2 SNEGSKA (reference sequence). Trimming removed 1 base from V and 5 bases from J; junction bases left unmatched: 5. The CDR3 has 14 residues. BIOMED2 TRB-A/B primer pools were used in multiplex TRB PCR. Via MiXCR, TCRdb re-called the multiplex PCR reads, giving one row per CDR3 protein. Of 20,000 to 30,000 distinct CDR3 sequences listed, approximately 32% were seen once; the top ten hold 1.5% to 2%.

The chain couples TRBV20-1 to TRBJ2-5; 9 positions agree with TRBD1. Specimen: blood. The origin of this receptor is a human donor who had recovered from COVID-19. The CDR3 DNA is TGCAGTGCTAGAGCACAGGGGGCGCAGGAGACCCAGTACTTC. Protein: CSARAQGAQETQYF.